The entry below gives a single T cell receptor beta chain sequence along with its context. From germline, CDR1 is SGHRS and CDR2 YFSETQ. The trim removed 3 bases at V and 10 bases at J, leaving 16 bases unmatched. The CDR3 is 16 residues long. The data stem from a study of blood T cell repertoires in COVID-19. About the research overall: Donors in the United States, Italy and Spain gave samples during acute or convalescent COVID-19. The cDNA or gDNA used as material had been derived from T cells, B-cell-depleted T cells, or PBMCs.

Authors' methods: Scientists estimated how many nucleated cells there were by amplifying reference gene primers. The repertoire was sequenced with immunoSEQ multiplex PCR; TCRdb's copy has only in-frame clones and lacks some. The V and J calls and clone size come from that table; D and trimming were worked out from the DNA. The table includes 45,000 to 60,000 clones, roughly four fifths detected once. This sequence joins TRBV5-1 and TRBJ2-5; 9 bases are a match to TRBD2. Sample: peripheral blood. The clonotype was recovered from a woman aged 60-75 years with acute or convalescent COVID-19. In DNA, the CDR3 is TGCGCCAGCAGCTCAGAAATAGGCGGGGGGGCATTGAGCCAGTACTTC. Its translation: CASSSEIGGGALSQYF.